The 22 T cell receptor beta chains below were found in one sample sequenced in a study of blood T cells in healthy people across ages. A sample-barcoded 5' primer and a J-beta primer mix were used in a second PCR of roughly 7 to 11 cycles. TCRdb re-called the 5' RACE reads through MiXCR, storing one row per CDR3 protein. The repertoire consists of hundreds of thousands of distinct CDR3 sequences, with roughly 32% occurring once and the leading ten covering 15%. Sequencing was performed on blood. These receptors all stem from an elderly woman in good health.

As for this clonotype: It is likely a read error, because the conserved phenylalanine at the end of the CDR3 is missing. Because the CDR3's place on the DNA is in doubt, the DNA is left out and the CDR3 is given as listed by TCRdb. The rearrangement joins TRBV7-2 to TRBJ2-1; no check of the table's D call, TRBD1, against the DNA was made. The germline V gene encodes CDR1 SGHTA and CDR2 FQGNSA. The CDR3 totals 15 residues, both ends included. CDR3 sequence reads: CASTLPGGYGYTFGS.

This chain joins TRBV20-1 and TRBJ2-7, with TRBD1 as a possible D gene (5 bases). This CDR3 has 16 amino acids. The germline gives CDR1 DFQATT, CDR2 SNEGSKA (reference sequence). V lost 4 bases and J lost 0, with 19 bases in between. Here the CDR3 DNA reads TGCAGTGCTAATCCAACCGACAGATTTTCCTCCTACGAGCAGTACTTC. It encodes CSANPTDRFSSYEQYF.

This clonotype was detected many times. CDR3: CASRAGQGINIQYF. The CDR3 coding sequence is TGTGCCAGCAGGGCGGGACAGGGTATAAACATTCAGTACTTC. The chain joins TRBV7-2 to TRBJ2-4; 9 nucleotides agree with TRBD1. V gave up 6 bases and J gave up 6 bases; unmatched junction bases: 6. The CDR3 consists of 14 residues. Germline CDR1 SGHTA, CDR2 FQGNSA.

In the case of this clonotype: The junction differs from germline at one of its ends, possibly a read error. The genes are TRBV7-2 and TRBJ1-1; 12 bases fit TRBD1. The germline CDR1 and CDR2 sequences are SGHTA and FQGNSA. The CDR3 extends over 16 amino acids. This CDR3 is CASSLVGTGGNTGAFF. Written as DNA, the CDR3 is TGTGCCAGCAGCTTAGTTGGGACAGGGGGCAACACTGGAGCTTTCTTT.

The sample holds many counts of this clonotype. The V and J genes are TRBV5-1 and TRBJ2-1; D remains ambiguous. CDR1 SGHRS and CDR2 YFSETQ come from the germline V gene. Trimming took 0 bases from V and 5 from J, leaving 12 bases between them. The CDR3 extends over 15 amino acids. The CDR3 loop is CASSLVQSLHNEQFF. CDR3 coding DNA: TGCGCCAGCAGCTTGGTTCAGTCGCTCCACAATGAGCAGTTCTTC.

On this clonotype itself: Germline is not matched at one junction end, which may reflect a read error. The chain joins TRBV5-5 to TRBJ2-5; D possibly matches TRBD1 or TRBD2 (5 bases each). The CDR3 has 15 amino acids. Germline values: CDR1 SGHKS, CDR2 YYEKEE (reference sequence). The CDR3 reads CVSSLSGSSYNEQYF. The CDR3 DNA reads TGTGTCAGCAGCTTGTCAGGGAGTTCCTACAATGAGCAGTACTTC.

This clonotype came up a few times. The chain uses TRBV7-2 and TRBJ1-3; D uncertain. Germline lookup yields CDR1 SGHTA and CDR2 FQGNSA. The CDR3 is 14 amino acids. With 5 bases removed from V and 0 bases from J, the gap between germline ends came to 8 bases. As DNA, the CDR3 is TGTGCCAGCAGCCGGGCCTTCTCTGGAAACACCATATATTTT. Its translation is CASSRAFSGNTIYF.

Of note for this clonotype: A much larger clonotype is one base distant, so this may be a read error. V is TRBV5-1 and J is TRBJ2-5; possible D gene TRBD1, 5 bases. The germline V gene encodes CDR1 SGHRS and CDR2 YFSETQ. V gave up 4 bases and J gave up 4 bases, with 17 bases separating them. This CDR3 region has 15 residues. In nucleotides, the CDR3 is TGCGCCAGCAGCACCCGGACACGGCAGGGAGAGACCCAGTACTTC. It yields the protein CASSTRTRQGETQYF.

The gene calls are TRBV7-9 and TRBJ1-1; D remains ambiguous. CDR1 is SEHNR, CDR2 FQNEAQ, per germline (reference sequence). Trimming shortened V by 5 bases and J by 4 bases, and 14 bases separated the two germline ends. This CDR3 spans 14 amino acids. CDR3 bases: TGTGCCAGCAGCGCATCCCTAGGGAGCACTGAAGCTTTCTTT. Translated, it gives CASSASLGSTEAFF.

This chain uses TRBV5-1 with TRBJ2-1; 9 nucleotides match TRBD2. The junction had 6 bases not matched to a gene; V was cut back by 0 bases and J by 8 bases. CDR1 and CDR2 from the germline V gene are SGHRS and YFSETQ. CDR3 length: 15 residues. CDR3 in amino acids: CASSLVAGAPDEQFF. CDR3 DNA sequence: TGCGCCAGCAGCTTGGTAGCGGGGGCCCCGGATGAGCAGTTCTTC.

The chain joins TRBV5-1 to TRBJ2-5; D gene ambiguous. V lost 0 bases and J 3 bases, leaving 9 bases between the germline ends. In germline, CDR1 is SGHRS, CDR2 YFSETQ. The length of the CDR3 is 14 residues. CDR3 amino acids: CASSLVGLEETQYF. The DNA for the CDR3 is TGCGCCAGCAGCTTGGTAGGGCTAGAAGAGACCCAGTACTTC.

This clonotype was seen a few times. This may be a read error, as it is one base from a much larger clone. This rearrangement joins TRBV5-6 to TRBJ2-1; the D gene could be TRBD1 or TRBD2 (5 bases each). The CDR3 runs to 14 residues. The germline gives CDR1 SGHDT, CDR2 YYEEEE. V shed 0 bases and J shed 15 bases, with 19 bases lying between them. The CDR3 region is CASSLGGVARIRFF. Here the CDR3 DNA reads TGTGCCAGCAGCTTGGGAGGGGTAGCGCGCATTCGGTTCTTC.

This clonotype was seen at least ten times. V and J are TRBV6-5 and TRBJ2-5; 12 bases agree with TRBD1. Germline V gene lookup returns CDR1 MNHEY and CDR2 SVGAGI. The trim removed 7 bases at V and 5 bases at J, leaving 20 bases unmatched. The length of the CDR3 is 19 residues. Written as DNA, the CDR3 is TGTGCCAGCAAGCGGGGGGACAGGGGGCGCAGTTTCTTCGTGGAGACCCAGTACTTC. Translation: CASKRGDRGRSFFVETQYF.

This clonotype was seen at least ten times. V gene TRBV6-2 or TRBV6-3 combines with J gene TRBJ2-3; 7 bases fit TRBD1. CDR1 MNHEY and CDR2 SVGEGT come from the germline V gene. J lost 2 bases, V lost 6 bases, and 8 bases had no gene match. The CDR3 is 15 residues long. The CDR3 DNA follows: TGTGCCAGCAGCACGGGACAGAAATACACAGATACGCAGTATTTT. This sequence encodes CASSTGQKYTDTQYF.

This clonotype was seen more than once but under ten times. This chain joins TRBV9 and TRBJ1-4, with D unclear. Between the trimmed V and J ends, which lost 3 bases and 0 bases, there was a span of 12 bases. CDR3 length: 16 residues. CDR1 and CDR2 (germline): SGDLS, YYNGEE. This chain's CDR3 is CASSAGSSTTNEKLFF. CDR3 DNA sequence: TGTGCCAGCAGCGCAGGTTCTTCGACAACTAATGAAAAACTGTTTTTT.

This clonotype was observed many times. In DNA, the CDR3 is TGCGCCAGCAGCCAAGATTGGGGGAGGGAGACCCAGTACTTC. As protein: CASSQDWGRETQYF. This rearrangement joins TRBV4-1 to TRBJ2-5; maybe TRBD2 (6 bases). The ends were cut back, 0 bases at V and 5 bases at J, with 10 bases in the middle. Per germline, CDR1 MGHRA and CDR2 YSYEKL. CDR3 length equals 14 residues.

By frequency in the sample, this clonotype is large (0.1 to 1%). The chain joins TRBV7-2 to TRBJ2-3, with 7 bases that match TRBD1. CDR3 length: 15 amino acids. Germline CDR1 reads SGHTA; CDR2 reads FQGNSA. The V gene end was trimmed by 2 bases and the J gene end by 6 bases; junction bases not matched to a gene: 8. The CDR3 sequence: CASSLTAGGPDTQYF. The CDR3 nucleotides read TGTGCCAGCAGCTTAACGGCAGGGGGTCCGGATACGCAGTATTTT.

This clonotype was seen ten or more times. V usage is TRBV12-3 or TRBV12-4 and J usage is TRBJ2-5, with 7 bases identical to TRBD1. The CDR3 has 16 residues. V trimming: 2 bases; J trimming: 5 bases; junction bases outside the gene matches: 11. This chain's CDR3 is CASSLQLGQEAETQYF. The DNA of the CDR3 is TGTGCCAGCAGTTTACAGCTAGGACAGGAGGCTGAGACCCAGTACTTC.

This chain connects TRBV28 to TRBJ1-6; D possibly corresponds to TRBD1 (5 bases). The CDR3 is 14 amino acids. Trimming shortened V by 4 bases and J by 4 bases, and 8 bases separated the two germline ends. The germline CDR1 and CDR2 sequences are MDHEN and SYDVKM. This CDR3 is CASSSQGYNSPLHF. CDR3 sequence (DNA): TGTGCCAGCAGTTCCCAGGGATATAATTCACCCCTCCACTTT.

Notes on this clonotype: A much larger clonotype is one base distant, so this may be a read error. V gene TRBV5-4 combines with J gene TRBJ2-7, with TRBD2 matching over 8 bases. Germline V gene data show CDR1 as SGHNT and CDR2 as YYREEE (reference sequence). This CDR3 is 14 amino acids long. The CDR3 nucleotides are TGTGCCAGCAGCCTAGGGACTAGTCCCTACAAGCAGTACTTC. This sequence encodes CASSLGTSPYKQYF.

The chain uses TRBV30 and TRBJ2-4; the D is unclear. The V gene's germline CDR1 is GTSNPN and CDR2 SVGIG (reference sequence). The V end lost 2 bases, the J end lost 2 bases, and 13 bases lay between the germline ends. CDR3 length: 15 amino acids. This CDR3 is CAWSLTSGTKNIQYF. In DNA form, the CDR3 reads TGTGCCTGGAGTTTAACGTCCGGAACCAAAAACATTCAGTACTTC. The full variable domain, rest sourced from reference TRBV30 and TRBJ2-4, is SQTIHQWPATLVQPVGSPLSLECTVEGTSNPNLYWYRQAAGRGLQLLFYSVGIGQISSEVPQNLSASRPQDRQFILSSKKLLLSDSGFYLCAWSLTSGTKNIQYFGAGTRLSVL.

The chain carries TRBV7-3 and TRBJ2-5; 12 nucleotides agree with TRBD2. This CDR3 has 16 amino acids. V lost 5 bases to trimming and J lost 4 bases; unmatched junction nucleotides: 8. The germline gives CDR1 SGHTA, CDR2 FQGTGA. CDR3 sequence: CASSPFLAGGPETQYF. The CDR3 DNA reads TGTGCCAGCAGCCCCTTTCTAGCGGGAGGGCCAGAGACCCAGTACTTC. The whole variable domain, remainder taken from reference TRBV7-3 and TRBJ2-5, is GAGVSQTPSNKVTEKGKYVELRCDPISGHTALYWYRQSLGQGPEFLIYFQGTGAADDSGLPNDRFFAVRPEGSVSTLKIQRTERGDSAVYLCASSPFLAGGPETQYFGPGTRLLVL.